The 2 T cell receptor beta chains given below trace back to one sample, sequenced in a study of control samples from healthy donors and cancer patients. Produced via immunoSEQ multiplex PCR; TCRdb's table is partial and in-frame only. The sample records about 75,000 clones, 75% to 90% being singletons. The sequencing sample was made of blood. Receptors were obtained from a man aged 45 to 65 in good health.

The chain joins TRBV6-5 to TRBJ1-2, with D possibly being TRBD1 (6 bases). Germline lookup yields CDR1 MNHEY and CDR2 SVGAGI. CDR3 length equals 14 residues. V dropped 7 bases and J dropped 7 bases, with 19 bases sitting between them. The CDR3 bases are TGTGCCAGCATCCGGGACACCTTAACGGGTGGCTACACCTTC. Translating it yields CASIRDTLTGGYTF.

The chain has TRBV4-3 and TRBJ2-2; no firm D call. Deletions cut 9 bases from V and 7 bases from J, with 15 bases between. This CDR3 region has 13 residues. Germline V gives CDR1 LGHNA, CDR2 YSLEER. The CDR3 spells CASSRQFDGELFF. DNA of the CDR3: TGCGCCAGTTCGCGCCAGTTTGACGGGGAGCTGTTTTTT.